The clone carrying this T cell receptor beta chain was recorded many times. The antigen is unknown. Nobody among the patients had been given any treatment before thyroid surgery. This specimen comes from a study of metastatic and nonmetastatic thyroid tumors. Across the study: Malignant and benign thyroid patients had repertoires compared in peripheral blood and tumor or nodule tissue. Study results and limitations: Significantly higher TCR beta diversity was reportedly seen in malignant thyroid tumors than benign nodules, in blood and tumor.

Original analysis: What underpinned the distant-metastasis classifier for papillary thyroid cancer was the set of CDR3 differences across clinicopathological groups. TCRdb reprocessed the PCR reads via MiXCR. TCRdb, not the original authors, processed these V and J calls. The sample lists tens of thousands of clones; 16% were seen once. CDR1 and CDR2 (germline): MNHNS, SASEGT. Trimming cost V 7 bases and J 0 bases; bases outside gene matches: 10. This CDR3 has 16 residues. This sequence was found in a female donor with papillary thyroid cancer or a benign thyroid nodule (not recorded which). Some clones in this sample may be carry-over from other donors' samples. The rearrangement uses TRBV6-1 and TRBJ1-1, with 8 nucleotides matching TRBD1. The sample taken for sequencing was blood. CDR3 in DNA: TGTGCCAGCACCCCGAGGGCAGGGGGCGTGAACACTGAAGCTTTCTTT. Translating gives CASTPRAGGVNTEAFF.